Listed here are 16 T cell receptor beta chains from one sample, sequenced in a study of CD8 T cells in ankylosing spondylitis. General study findings and limits: It appeared that ankylosing spondylitis blood was characterized by a TCR beta motif of several highly homologous variants.

Via MiXCR, TCRdb re-called the 5' RACE reads, giving one row per CDR3 protein. Here the sample spans over 400,000 distinct CDR3 sequences, around 26% being singletons. These receptors are not linked to any known antigen. Sequenced input: blood, either unsorted or a sorted T cell fraction (not recorded which). The receptors originated from a male donor with ankylosing spondylitis.

This rearrangement joins TRBV5-1 to TRBJ2-1; TRBD1 aligns across 9 bases. Per germline, CDR1 SGHRS and CDR2 YFSETQ. CDR3 length equals 14 residues. The trim removed 3 bases at V and 7 bases at J, leaving 5 bases unmatched. CDR3 sequence (DNA): TGCGCCAGCAGCTCACAGGGGGCGCAAAATGAGCAGTTCTTC. Amino acid sequence: CASSSQGAQNEQFF.

CDR3 sequence (DNA): TGCGCCAGCAGCCCCCCTAGCGGGAAGACAGATACGCAGTATTTT. Translating it yields CASSPPSGKTDTQYF. The rearrangement links TRBV5-1 to TRBJ2-3, with TRBD2 identical over 9 bases. This CDR3 spans 15 amino acids. Germline V gives CDR1 SGHRS, CDR2 YFSETQ. V lost 4 bases to trimming and J lost 3 bases; unmatched junction nucleotides: 6.

This clonotype turned up a few times. The chain links TRBV19 to TRBJ1-5; maybe TRBD1 (5 bases). The CDR3 extends over 15 amino acids. V gave up 2 bases and J gave up 5 bases, with 13 bases separating them. CDR1 and CDR2 (germline): LNHDA, SQIVND (reference sequence). The CDR3 loop reads CASSIRWRGDQPQHF. CDR3 bases: TGTGCCAGTAGTATACGGTGGAGGGGTGATCAGCCCCAGCATTTT. Filled out from reference TRBV19 and TRBJ1-5, the complete variable domain reads DGGITQSPKYLFRKEGQNVTLSCEQNLNHDAMYWYRQDPGQGLRLIYYSQIVNDFQKGDIAEGYSVSREKKESFPLTVTSAQKNPTAFYLCASSIRWRGDQPQHFGDGTRLSIL.

This clonotype was picked up a small number of times. V is TRBV20-1 and J is TRBJ1-5; TRBD1 might be the D (6 bases). This CDR3 region has 13 residues. Germline CDR1 reads DFQATT; CDR2 reads SNEGSKA (reference sequence). Trimming pared 5 bases from V and 5 bases from J, leaving 13 bases between. Written as DNA, the CDR3 is TGCAGTGCTCCCAGGGGAGATGATCAGCCCCAGCATTTT. This encodes CSAPRGDDQPQHF.

This clonotype showed up just a few times. J is TRBJ2-1 and V is TRBV20-1; D unclear. CDR3 size: 14 residues. CDR1 and CDR2 (germline): DFQATT, SNEGSKA (reference sequence). Trimming stripped 3 bases from V and 0 bases from J, with 9 bases between. The CDR3 region is CSASGQSSYNEQFF. In DNA, the CDR3 is TGCAGTGCTAGCGGGCAAAGCTCCTACAATGAGCAGTTCTTC.

V usage is TRBV5-1 and J usage is TRBJ1-2; 9 bases map to TRBD1. This CDR3 region has 15 residues. V gave up 0 bases and J gave up 6 bases; unmatched junction bases: 6. The germline V gene has CDR1 SGHRS and CDR2 YFSETQ. In DNA form, the CDR3 reads TGCGCCAGCAGCTTGGGTACGGGACAGGGCAATGGCTACACCTTC. It encodes CASSLGTGQGNGYTF.

This chain links TRBV7-8 with TRBJ2-5, with TRBD2 identical over 16 bases. CDR1 and CDR2 (germline): SGHVS, FQNEAQ. The CDR3 extends over 17 amino acids. With 5 bases clipped from V and 2 bases from J, the junction kept 5 bases outside the gene matches. The CDR3: CASSVVGLAGGQETQYF. For the CDR3, the DNA is TGTGCCAGCAGCGTAGTGGGACTAGCGGGAGGGCAAGAGACCCAGTACTTC.

J is TRBJ2-1 and V is TRBV20-1; 9 nucleotides match TRBD2. V dropped 1 base and J dropped 12; count of bases not matched to a gene: 13. The CDR3 runs 15 residues. The germline V gene encodes CDR1 DFQATT and CDR2 SNEGSKA (reference sequence). In DNA form, the CDR3 reads TGCAGTGCTAGAGCCGGGACTAGCCTCACGGAATCGCAGTTCTTC. Translating gives CSARAGTSLTESQFF.

V and J are TRBV18 and TRBJ2-3; D is ambiguous. Between the trimmed V and J ends, which lost 1 base and 0 bases, there was a span of 8 bases. The germline V gene has CDR1 KGHSH and CDR2 LQKENI. The CDR3 contains 15 residues. In DNA form, the CDR3 reads TGTGCCAGCTCACCACAAGCAGGAAGCACAGATACGCAGTATTTT. Translating gives CASSPQAGSTDTQYF.

A few counts support this clonotype. This rearrangement joins TRBV9 to TRBJ1-1, with D possibly TRBD1 on 6 matching bases. V was cut by 3 bases and J by 7 bases, with 13 bases left in between. Germline V gene data show CDR1 as SGDLS and CDR2 as YYNGEE. The CDR3 sequence is 13 residues long. The CDR3 DNA reads TGTGCCAGCAGCGGGGACATTCGGGGTGAAGCTTTCTTT. Translating gives CASSGDIRGEAFF.

The chain recombines TRBV20-1 with TRBJ2-3, with TRBD1 matching over 8 bases. V was pared by 1 base and J by 8 bases, with 8 bases of the junction left unmatched. The CDR3 runs to 14 residues. CDR1 DFQATT and CDR2 SNEGSKA come from the germline V gene (reference sequence). CDR3 sequence: CSARVAGGSPTQYF. DNA for the CDR3: TGCAGTGCTAGAGTTGCAGGGGGCTCGCCTACGCAGTATTTT.

This clonotype was found a few times. The chain recombines TRBV12-3 or TRBV12-4 with TRBJ2-1; TRBD2 aligns across 11 bases. Trimming cost V 0 bases and J 9 bases; bases outside gene matches: 10. This CDR3 is built from 17 residues. This CDR3 is CASSLAVAGGPGGEQFF. CDR3 DNA: TGTGCCAGCAGTTTAGCCGTAGCGGGAGGGCCGGGTGGTGAGCAGTTCTTC.

The J gene is TRBJ2-5, the V gene TRBV5-1; 9 nucleotides line up with TRBD2. Germline CDR1 and CDR2: SGHRS and YFSETQ. After removal of 5 bases from V and 2 bases from J, the junction contained 4 bases not matched to a gene. CDR3 length: 14 residues. The CDR3 region has the DNA TGCGCCAGCAGGCCGACTAGCGGACAAGAGACCCAGTACTTC. Its translation is CASRPTSGQETQYF.

The chain employs TRBV19 and TRBJ1-5; TRBD1 matches at 9 bases. This CDR3 has 15 residues. V dropped 5 bases and J dropped 3; count of bases not matched to a gene: 5. From germline, CDR1 is LNHDA and CDR2 SQIVND (reference sequence). The CDR3 region has the DNA TGTGCCAGTAGTCCTCGGACAGGGGTCAATCAGCCCCAGCATTTT. Translation gives CASSPRTGVNQPQHF.

This clonotype was observed a handful of times. This rearrangement joins TRBV7-6 to TRBJ2-7; D is uncertain. This CDR3 contains 11 residues. Germline lookup yields CDR1 SGHVS and CDR2 FNYEAQ. V was shortened by 5 bases and J by 5 bases, with 7 bases between the two germline ends. The CDR3 here is CASSVNDEQYV. The CDR3 nucleotides are TGTGCCAGCAGCGTCAACGACGAGCAGTACGTC.

This chain connects TRBV4-1 to TRBJ1-5, with D tentatively TRBD1 (5 bases). The germline V and J ends were trimmed by 4 bases and 2 bases, with 15 bases remaining between them. The CDR3 covers 16 residues. Germline V CDR1 and CDR2: MGHRA, YSYEKL. In DNA, the CDR3 is TGCGCCAGCAGCCGCCTGGGGGGGGTTGGCAATCAGCCCCAGCATTTT. Its translation is CASSRLGGVGNQPQHF.